This T cell receptor beta chain was sequenced during a study of cytomegalovirus exposure and HLA in healthy donors. Comments on this clone: The antigen is unknown.

Trimming removed 2 bases from V and 4 bases from J, with 18 bases in between. Per the germline V gene, CDR1 is LNHNV and CDR2 is YYDKDF (reference sequence). This CDR3 contains 18 residues. Study conclusions and caveats: Judged likely to be a sequencing artifact was a cluster of highly shared sequence variants. Several of the most significant clusters appeared, in a later analysis, to be linked to common viral pathogens.

PCR primers comprised 60 Vbeta and 13 Jbeta primers. Measured with immunoSEQ multiplex PCR; TCRdb has only the in-frame clones, and not every one. The table has roughly 140,000 clones, 75% to 80% seen once. The chain joins TRBV15 to TRBJ2-6, with a tentative D call TRBD2 (6 bases). This sequence originates from a woman in her 40s in good health and CMV-seropositive. Sequences were obtained from PBMCs. The CDR3, as DNA: TGTGCCACCAGCAGATCCGGGGGTTTTGCGGGGGGGGCCAACGTCCTGACTTTC. Its protein product is CATSRSGGFAGGANVLTF.